These T cell receptor beta chains were read from a single sample in a study of blood T cell repertoires in COVID-19. The repertoire was sequenced with immunoSEQ multiplex PCR; TCRdb's copy has only in-frame clones and lacks some. The table records 95,000 to 150,000 clones, about 79% of them present only once. Sample: peripheral blood. These receptor sequences come from a man in his sixties or seventies with acute or convalescent COVID-19. Each CDR3 is given without its conserved first and last residue. The order of the fields is CDR3 length, V gene, J gene, CDR3 protein.

16	TRBV9	TRBJ2-2	ASSAHGPGQGLTGELF
13	TRBV6-5	TRBJ1-1	ASSRVHGSYTEAF
16	TRBV6-2/TRBV6-3	TRBJ1-5	ASSYPRQGFPSNQPQH
12	TRBV5-1	TRBJ2-3	ASSLQRGADTQY
12	TRBV9	TRBJ2-3	ASSVSPRTDTQY
13	TRBV6-5	TRBJ2-7	ASSIQGLSAYEQY
9	TRBV3-1/TRBV3-2	TRBJ1-2	ASRQGGGYT
11	TRBV6-2/TRBV6-3	TRBJ1-2	ASSYQVNYGYT
14	TRBV19	TRBJ1-5	ASSIFGQIINQPQH
12	TRBV9	TRBJ2-3	ASSVGGRTDTQY
13	TRBV4-3	TRBJ2-2	ASSQGGQNTGELF
13	TRBV5-1	TRBJ2-6	ASSLGPSGANVLT